The clone carrying this T cell receptor (beta chain) was observed many times. The sample belongs to a study of blood T cells in healthy people across ages. The authors ran a second PCR of about 7 to 11 cycles using a sample-barcoded 5' primer and a J-beta primer mix. TCRdb fed the 5' RACE reads into MiXCR, producing one record per CDR3 protein. The data show around 800,000 distinct CDR3 sequences, around a quarter seen once. Germline V gene sequence: CDR1 SGHRS, CDR2 YFSETQ. Trimming took 0 bases from V and 0 from J, leaving 7 bases between them. The CDR3 consists of 15 residues. These sequences were also reported in another study, on T cells of mothers and their children. As reported in that work: The overlap seen between related mothers and children slightly exceeded that of unrelated pairs, though not significantly.

Sequencing input: blood. This receptor was obtained from a boy younger than 18 in good health. The chain carries TRBV5-1 and TRBJ2-4; D gene ambiguous. This CDR3 is CASSLGQLAKNIQYF. CDR3 coding DNA: TGCGCCAGCAGCTTGGGACAACTAGCCAAAAACATTCAGTACTTC.